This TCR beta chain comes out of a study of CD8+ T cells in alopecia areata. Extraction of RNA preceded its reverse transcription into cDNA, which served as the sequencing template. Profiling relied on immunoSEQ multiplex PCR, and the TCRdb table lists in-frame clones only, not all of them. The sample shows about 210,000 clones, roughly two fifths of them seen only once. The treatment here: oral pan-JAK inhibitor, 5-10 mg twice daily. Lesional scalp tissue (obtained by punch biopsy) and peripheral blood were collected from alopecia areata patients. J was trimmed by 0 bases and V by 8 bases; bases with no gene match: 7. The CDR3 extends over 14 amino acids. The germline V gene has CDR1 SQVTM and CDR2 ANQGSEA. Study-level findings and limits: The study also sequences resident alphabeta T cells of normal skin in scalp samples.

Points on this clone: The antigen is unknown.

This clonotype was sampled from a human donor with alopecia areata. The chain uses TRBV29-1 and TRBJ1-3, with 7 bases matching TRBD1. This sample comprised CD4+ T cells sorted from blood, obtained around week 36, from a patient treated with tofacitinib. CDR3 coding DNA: TGCAGCTATAAGACAGGGAGCTCTGGAAACACCATATATTTT. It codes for CSYKTGSSGNTIYF.